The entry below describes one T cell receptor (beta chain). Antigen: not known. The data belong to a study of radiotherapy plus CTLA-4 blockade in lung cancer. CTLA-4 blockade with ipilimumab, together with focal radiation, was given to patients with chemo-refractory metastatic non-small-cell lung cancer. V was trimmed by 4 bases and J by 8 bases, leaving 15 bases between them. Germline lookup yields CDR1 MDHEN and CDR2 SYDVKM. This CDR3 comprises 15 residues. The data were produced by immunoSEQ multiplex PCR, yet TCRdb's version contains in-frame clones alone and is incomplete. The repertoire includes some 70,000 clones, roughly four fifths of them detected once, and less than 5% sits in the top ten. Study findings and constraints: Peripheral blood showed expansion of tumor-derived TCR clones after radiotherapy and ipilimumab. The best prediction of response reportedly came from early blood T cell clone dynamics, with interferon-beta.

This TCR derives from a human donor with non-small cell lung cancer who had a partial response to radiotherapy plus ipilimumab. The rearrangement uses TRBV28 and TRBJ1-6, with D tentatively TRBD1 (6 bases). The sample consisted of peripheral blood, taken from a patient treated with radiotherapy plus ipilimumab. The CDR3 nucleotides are TGTGCCAGCAGTTCCCCTACAGGGTCTGATTCACCCCTCCACTTT. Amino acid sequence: CASSSPTGSDSPLHF.